This TCR beta chain was sequenced for a study of identical twins. This CDR3 comprises 13 residues. The V end was cut by 6 bases, the J end by 8 bases, with 17 bases between. The germline V gene encodes CDR1 SGHRS and CDR2 YFSETQ. The study's findings and limits: Out-of-frame alpha sequences shared by twins were enriched for low generation probability.

It was template switching that added a universal primer site, and there were unique molecular identifiers on the cDNA. One entry per CDR3 protein results from TCRdb running MiXCR on the 5' RACE reads. Counted here are fewer than 900,000 distinct CDR3 sequences, over 15% occurring once; the ten biggest clones make up over 10%. In its sample, this clonotype was seen many times. Its matching antigen is unknown. The same data also went into a second study, on T cells expressing NK-cell markers.

The sequenced sample was PBMCs. The chain has TRBV5-1 and TRBJ1-1, with a possible D match to TRBD1 (6 bases). The source is a woman aged 18 to 35 in good health. CDR3 coding DNA: TGCGCCAGCACCCCCCTCAGGGGAACAGAAGCTTTCTTT. Protein sequence: CASTPLRGTEAFF. The variable domain in full, completed from reference TRBV5-1 and TRBJ1-1, reads KAGVTQTPRYLIKTRGQQVTLSCSPISGHRSVSWYQQTPGQGLQFLFEYFSETQRNKGNFPGRFSGRQFSNSRSEMNVSTLELGDSALYLCASTPLRGTEAFFGQGTRLTVV.